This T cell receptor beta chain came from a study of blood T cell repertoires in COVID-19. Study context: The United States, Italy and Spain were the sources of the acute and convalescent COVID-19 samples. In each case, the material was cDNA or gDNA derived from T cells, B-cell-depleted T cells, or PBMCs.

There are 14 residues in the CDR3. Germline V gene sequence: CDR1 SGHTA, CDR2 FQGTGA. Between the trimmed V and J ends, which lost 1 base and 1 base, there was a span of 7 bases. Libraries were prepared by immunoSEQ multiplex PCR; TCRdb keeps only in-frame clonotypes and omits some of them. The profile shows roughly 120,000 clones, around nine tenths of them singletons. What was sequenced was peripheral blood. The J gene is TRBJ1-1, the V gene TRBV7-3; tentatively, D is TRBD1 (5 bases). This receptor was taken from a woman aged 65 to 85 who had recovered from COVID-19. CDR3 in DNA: TGTGCCAGCAGCTTAAACGGGGGGAACACTGAAGCTTTCTTT. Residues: CASSLNGGNTEAFF.